The source of this T cell receptor (beta chain) is a study of OX40 agonist ivuxolimab in advanced cancers. With 0 bases removed from V and 0 bases from J, the gap between germline ends came to 17 bases. The CDR3 has 18 residues. Germline assignment: CDR1 SGHRS and CDR2 YFSETQ. This table comes from immunoSEQ multiplex PCR, and its TCRdb copy is limited to in-frame clones, with some not included. Of roughly 100,000 clones in the sample, around 87% were seen once. The specimen was CD4+ or CD8+ T cells sorted from blood, collected in a trial of the OX40 agonist ivuxolimab. The clonotype was recovered from an adult with an advanced solid tumor such as melanoma, head and neck, liver or kidney cancer. The rearrangement joins TRBV5-1 to TRBJ2-3; D might be TRBD2 (6 bases). CDR3 in amino acids: CASSLVPIGRGSTDTQYF. Here the CDR3 DNA reads TGCGCCAGCAGCTTGGTTCCGATTGGGCGGGGTAGCACAGATACGCAGTATTTT.